Listed below are T cell receptor beta chains from one sample, sequenced in a study of cytomegalovirus exposure and HLA in healthy donors. Assay: immunoSEQ multiplex PCR; the TCRdb copy retains only in-frame clones and omits some. The repertoire consists of tens of thousands of clones, with approximately 82% occurring once and the leading ten covering about 3.1%. What was sequenced was PBMCs. These receptors were collected from a man aged 50-59 years in good health and CMV-seronegative. Each CDR3 is given with its conserved first and last residue. Each record gives: J gene, D gene, V gene, clone size, CDR3 protein, CDR3 DNA. D genes are given only for firm matches. The size field is filled for only some rows; it gives once, few, many or a size class.

j_gene: TRBJ1-1
d_gene: -
v_gene: TRBV5-1
abundance: -
CDR3aa: CASSHGGETEAFF
CDR3nt: TGCGCCAGCAGCCATGGGGGGGAAACTGAAGCTTTCTTT

j_gene: TRBJ2-2
d_gene: TRBD1
v_gene: TRBV19
abundance: -
CDR3aa: CASSAPDRGTGELFF
CDR3nt: TGTGCCAGTAGTGCCCCCGACAGGGGAACCGGGGAGCTGTTTTTT

j_gene: TRBJ2-5
d_gene: TRBD2
v_gene: TRBV7-2
abundance: -
CDR3aa: CASSLGGLAGRRQETQYF
CDR3nt: TGTGCCAGCAGCTTAGGAGGCCTAGCGGGGAGACGCCAAGAGACCCAGTACTTC

j_gene: TRBJ2-3
d_gene: TRBD1
v_gene: TRBV28
abundance: -
CDR3aa: CASSSFGQVGTDTQYF
CDR3nt: TGTGCCAGCAGTTCCTTTGGACAGGTGGGCACAGATACGCAGTATTTT

j_gene: TRBJ2-7
d_gene: -
v_gene: TRBV6-1
abundance: -
CDR3aa: CASSVGGQNYEQYF
CDR3nt: TGTGCCAGCAGTGTAGGAGGACAGAATTACGAGCAGTACTTC

j_gene: TRBJ1-4
d_gene: TRBD1
v_gene: TRBV11-2
abundance: -
CDR3aa: CASEGQHEKLFF
CDR3nt: TGTGCCAGCGAGGGACAGCATGAAAAACTGTTTTTT

j_gene: TRBJ1-4
d_gene: TRBD1
v_gene: TRBV6-4
abundance: few
CDR3aa: CASRTGNEKLFF
CDR3nt: TGTGCCAGCAGGACAGGGAATGAAAAACTGTTTTTT

j_gene: TRBJ1-6
d_gene: -
v_gene: TRBV2
abundance: -
CDR3aa: CASRTTGPTINSPLHF
CDR3nt: TGTGCCAGCAGAACAACAGGGCCAACCATTAATTCACCCCTCCACTTT

j_gene: TRBJ2-7
d_gene: TRBD1
v_gene: TRBV5-4
abundance: -
CDR3aa: CASSWDRGTYEQYF
CDR3nt: TGTGCCAGCAGTTGGGACAGGGGAACCTACGAGCAGTACTTC

j_gene: TRBJ1-6
d_gene: -
v_gene: TRBV10-3
abundance: -
CDR3aa: CAISNRDNNSLHF
CDR3nt: TGTGCCATCAGTAACCGGGACAATAATTCCCTCCACTTT